The TCR beta chain under discussion was sequenced for a study of early T cells in non-severe SARS-CoV-2 infection. Study-wide context: From unsorted whole blood, bulk RNA was sequenced, and the chains remained unpaired. Overall study findings and caveats: The matching step, a VDJdb search, favored anti-spike CD8 responses and missed private and CD4 specificities.

The CDR3 sequence is 15 residues long. V lost 0 bases, J lost 5 bases, and 10 bases lay in between. Germline values: CDR1 SGHAT, CDR2 FQNNGV. TCRdb re-called the 5' RACE reads through MiXCR, storing one row per CDR3 protein. Of 40,000 to 60,000 distinct CDR3 sequences listed, roughly 6.2% were seen once; the top ten hold about 7%. Many counts were recorded for this clonotype. Antigen: not known. Sequencing was performed on whole blood, taken at baseline. The J gene is TRBJ2-2, the V gene TRBV11-2, with D hard to call. The TCR sequence derives from an adult who was a healthcare worker with PCR-confirmed SARS-CoV-2 infection or an uninfected control (not recorded which). The CDR3 here is CASSLEGRRTGELFF. DNA of the CDR3: TGTGCCAGCAGCTTAGAAGGACGTAGGACCGGGGAGCTGTTTTTT.